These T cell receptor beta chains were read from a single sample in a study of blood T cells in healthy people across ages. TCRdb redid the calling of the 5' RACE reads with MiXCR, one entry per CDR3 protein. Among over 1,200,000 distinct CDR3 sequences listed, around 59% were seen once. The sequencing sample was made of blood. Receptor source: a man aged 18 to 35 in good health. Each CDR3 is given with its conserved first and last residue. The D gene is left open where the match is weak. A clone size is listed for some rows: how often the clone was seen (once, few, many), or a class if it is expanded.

CDR3 DNA: TGTGCCTGGAGACTCGGGGGGATAGAGACCCAGTACTTC
CDR3 protein: CAWRLGGIETQYF
V gene: TRBV30
clone size: -
D gene: TRBD2
J gene: TRBJ2-5

CDR3 DNA: TGTGCCAGCGGCGGCGATTCGGGAGAGACCCAGTACTTC
CDR3 protein: CASGGDSGETQYF
V gene: TRBV27
clone size: -
D gene: -
J gene: TRBJ2-5

CDR3 DNA: TGTGCCAGCAGCGCCGGTTACAGCGAGCAGTACTTC
CDR3 protein: CASSAGYSEQYF
V gene: TRBV9
clone size: few
D gene: -
J gene: TRBJ2-7

CDR3 DNA: TGCAGTGCTAGATCGGGAGGGAGCACCGGGGAGCTGTTTTTT
CDR3 protein: CSARSGGSTGELFF
V gene: TRBV20-1
clone size: -
D gene: TRBD2
J gene: TRBJ2-2

CDR3 DNA: TGTGCCAGCAGCTTTCGCGGGAGGGTAGGAGATACGCAGTATTTT
CDR3 protein: CASSFRGRVGDTQYF
V gene: TRBV11-2
clone size: -
D gene: TRBD2
J gene: TRBJ2-3

CDR3 DNA: TGTGCCAGCAGCTTAGAAGTAACAGACCCAGGATCCACGGAAACCCGGTACTTC
CDR3 protein: CASSLEVTDPGSTETRYF
V gene: TRBV7-8
clone size: -
D gene: -
J gene: TRBJ2-7

CDR3 DNA: TGTGCCAGCAGTGACGCTTTGAGAGGCTATGGCTACACCTTC
CDR3 protein: CASSDALRGYGYTF
V gene: TRBV6-1
clone size: -
D gene: -
J gene: TRBJ1-2

CDR3 DNA: TGTGCCAGCAGCCCAACGGGGACAAACGCCTACGAGCAGTACTTC
CDR3 protein: CASSPTGTNAYEQYF
V gene: TRBV28
clone size: few
D gene: -
J gene: TRBJ2-7

CDR3 DNA: TGCAGCGTTGAGCCAGAATATGGCTACACCTTC
CDR3 protein: CSVEPEYGYTF
V gene: TRBV29-1
clone size: -
D gene: -
J gene: TRBJ1-2

CDR3 DNA: TGCAGCGTTCGGAGGATCGGGGGCGTAGCGGACTATGGCTACACCTTC
CDR3 protein: CSVRRIGGVADYGYTF
V gene: TRBV29-1
clone size: -
D gene: -
J gene: TRBJ1-2

CDR3 DNA: TGTGCTAGCAGCCCCCCCTTGGGCTCTAAACAAGAGACCCAGTACTTC
CDR3 protein: CASSPPLGSKQETQYF
V gene: TRBV11-2
clone size: -
D gene: -
J gene: TRBJ2-5

CDR3 DNA: TGTGCCAGCAGTTATGGAGGAGGGGTGAACAATGAGCAGTTCTTC
CDR3 protein: CASSYGGGVNNEQFF
V gene: TRBV6-2/TRBV6-3
clone size: -
D gene: -
J gene: TRBJ2-1

CDR3 DNA: TGTGCCAGCAGCTTGAGCAGGGGAGATAATTCACCCCTCCACTTT
CDR3 protein: CASSLSRGDNSPLHF
V gene: TRBV7-2
clone size: -
D gene: -
J gene: TRBJ1-6

CDR3 DNA: TGTGCCAGCCTAGGAGGGGCGATGAACACTGAAGCTTTCTTT
CDR3 protein: CASLGGAMNTEAFF
V gene: TRBV2
clone size: -
D gene: -
J gene: TRBJ1-1

CDR3 DNA: TGCAGCGTTGAGGGGGACTTCAACTACGAGCAGTACTTC
CDR3 protein: CSVEGDFNYEQYF
V gene: TRBV29-1
clone size: -
D gene: -
J gene: TRBJ2-7

CDR3 DNA: TGCAGTGCTAGTGGCCAGAGCAGGGAGACCCAGTACTTC
CDR3 protein: CSASGQSRETQYF
V gene: TRBV20-1
clone size: once
D gene: -
J gene: TRBJ2-5